Following are 15 T cell receptor beta chains from one sample sequenced in a study of cytomegalovirus exposure and HLA in healthy donors. Primers included in the PCR were 60 Vbeta and 13 Jbeta primers. Repertoires were generated with immunoSEQ multiplex PCR, while TCRdb's copy carries only in-frame clones and drops some. The sample yields 100,000 to 150,000 clones, approximately 80% seen once. What was sequenced was PBMCs. The receptors here all came from a man aged 50 to 59 in good health and CMV-seronegative.

The V gene is TRBV7-2, the J gene TRBJ2-3, with D possibly matching TRBD1 (6 bases). Germline V CDR1 and CDR2: SGHTA, FQGNSA. The CDR3 is 14 amino acids. V was pared by 5 bases and J by 4 bases, with 13 bases between. In DNA form, the CDR3 reads TGTGCCAGCAGCAGAACAGGGCTGGCAGATACGCAGTATTTT. Amino acid sequence: CASSRTGLADTQYF.

This chain joins TRBV5-5 and TRBJ1-2, with TRBD1 identical over 9 bases. With 4 bases clipped from V and 4 bases from J, the junction kept 8 bases outside the gene matches. The CDR3 has 15 amino acids. The germline V gene has CDR1 SGHKS and CDR2 YYEKEE (reference sequence). The CDR3 nucleotides read TGTGCCAGCAGCCTGATGGACAGGGGTGGCTATGGCTACACCTTC. Residues: CASSLMDRGGYGYTF.

This clone showed up just once. This chain uses TRBV29-1 with TRBJ2-7; TRBD1 agrees at 7 bases. The CDR3 is 12 residues long. The junction had 7 bases not matched to a gene; V was cut back by 7 bases and J by 4 bases. Germline values: CDR1 SQVTM, CDR2 ANQGSEA. CDR3 in amino acids: CSARDSQYEQYF. The CDR3 DNA sequence: TGCAGCGCCAGGGACAGCCAGTACGAGCAGTACTTC.

The V gene is TRBV18, the J gene TRBJ2-5; TRBD2 aligns across 10 bases. CDR1 KGHSH and CDR2 LQKENI come from the germline V gene. Unmatched junction bases numbered 4, after V lost 3 bases and J lost 0 bases. The CDR3 consists of 16 residues. The CDR3 loop reads CASSPSSGGYQETQYF. The CDR3 bases are TGTGCCAGCTCACCTAGTAGCGGGGGGTACCAAGAGACCCAGTACTTC.

V usage is TRBV7-2 and J usage is TRBJ2-5; no clear D gene. Germline loops: CDR1 SGHTA, CDR2 FQGNSA. The V end lost 5 bases, the J end lost 5 bases, and 12 bases lay between the germline ends. CDR3 length: 13 residues. The CDR3 nucleotides read TGTGCCAGCAGCCTTAAATCCTCGGAGACCCAGTACTTC. Translation: CASSLKSSETQYF.

The V gene is TRBV11-2, the J gene TRBJ2-2, with D tentatively TRBD1 (6 bases). Germline V gene lookup returns CDR1 SGHAT and CDR2 FQNNGV. The germline V and J ends were trimmed by 2 bases and 6 bases, with 13 bases remaining between them. The CDR3 runs to 15 residues. The CDR3 here is CASSLLQGASGELFF. The CDR3 coding sequence is TGTGCCAGCAGCTTATTACAGGGAGCGTCCGGGGAGCTGTTTTTT.

The chain has TRBV7-9 and TRBJ1-1; D unresolved. The CDR3 has 16 residues. V lost 5 bases and J lost 1, with 17 bases in between. The germline V gene has CDR1 SEHNR and CDR2 FQNEAQ (reference sequence). The CDR3 DNA sequence: TGTGCCAGCAGCCTAAGGGCGGGTGCGGGGAACACTGAAGCTTTCTTT. Amino acids: CASSLRAGAGNTEAFF. Using reference TRBV7-9 and TRBJ1-1 for the parts outside the CDR3, the full variable domain is DTGVSQNPRHKITKRGQNVTFRCDPISEHNRLYWYRQTLGQGPEFLTYFQNEAQLEKSRLLSDRFSAERPKGSFSTLEIQRTEQGDSAMYLCASSLRAGAGNTEAFFGQGTRLTVV.

The chain links TRBV5-1 to TRBJ1-2, with 8 bases aligning to TRBD1. Germline V gives CDR1 SGHRS, CDR2 YFSETQ. CDR3 size: 15 residues. V lost 2 bases and J lost 5; bases outside the gene matches: 8. CDR3 sequence reads: CASSFGQGRGYGYTF. DNA for the CDR3: TGCGCCAGCAGCTTCGGACAGGGAAGAGGGTATGGCTACACCTTC.

The rearrangement uses TRBV5-1 and TRBJ1-1; TRBD1 agrees at 7 bases. The CDR3 is made up of 15 amino acids. Germline lookup yields CDR1 SGHRS and CDR2 YFSETQ. V shed 0 bases, J shed 4 bases, and the junction held 6 bases outside the gene matches. Here the CDR3 reads CASSLGKTGSTEAFF. The CDR3 coding sequence is TGCGCCAGCAGCTTGGGGAAGACAGGGAGCACTGAAGCTTTCTTT. The entire variable domain, with the rest obtained from reference TRBV5-1 and TRBJ1-1, is as follows: KAGVTQTPRYLIKTRGQQVTLSCSPISGHRSVSWYQQTPGQGLQFLFEYFSETQRNKGNFPGRFSGRQFSNSRSEMNVSTLELGDSALYLCASSLGKTGSTEAFFGQGTRLTVV.

The rearrangement links TRBV19 to TRBJ2-5; 7 bases fit TRBD1. The CDR3 length is 15 residues. Germline lookup yields CDR1 LNHDA and CDR2 SQIVND (reference sequence). The ends lost 1 base at V and 1 base at J; junction bases unmatched: 3. The CDR3: CASSIGPGGQETQYF. DNA of the CDR3: TGTGCCAGTAGTATAGGTCCAGGGGGCCAAGAGACCCAGTACTTC.

The gene calls are TRBV6-1 and TRBJ2-7; tentatively, D is TRBD1 (6 bases). This CDR3 is built from 14 residues. CDR1 MNHNS and CDR2 SASEGT come from the germline V gene. Trimming removed 5 bases from V and 3 bases from J, with 14 bases in between. CDR3 amino acids: CASSFGTRGYEQYV. DNA of the CDR3: TGTGCCAGCAGTTTTGGGACACGGGGCTACGAGCAGTACGTC.

This chain links TRBV19 with TRBJ1-5; D is possibly TRBD1 (5 bases). The CDR3 covers 13 residues. The V gene lost 7 bases and the J gene lost 5 bases, with 12 bases spanning the gap. CDR1 is LNHDA and CDR2 is SQIVND in the germline V gene (reference sequence). The chain's CDR3 is CASIGQGDQPQHF. The CDR3 DNA follows: TGTGCCAGTATAGGTCAGGGCGATCAGCCCCAGCATTTT. Full variable domain (remainder filled in from reference TRBV19 and TRBJ1-5): DGGITQSPKYLFRKEGQNVTLSCEQNLNHDAMYWYRQDPGQGLRLIYYSQIVNDFQKGDIAEGYSVSREKKESFPLTVTSAQKNPTAFYLCASIGQGDQPQHFGDGTRLSIL.

In its sample, this clone was seen a few times. The chain employs TRBV27 and TRBJ1-3; D might be TRBD1 (6 bases). This CDR3 contains 16 residues. Germline V gene lookup returns CDR1 MNHEY and CDR2 SMNVEV (reference sequence). V gave up 6 bases and J gave up 0 bases, with 15 bases separating them. The CDR3 coding sequence is TGTGCCAGCAGAGAGACCGGGACATACTCTGGAAACACCATATATTTT. Translated: CASRETGTYSGNTIYF.

The CDR3 sequence: CASSEPSGGVGTGELFF. Written as DNA, the CDR3 is TGTGCCAGCAGTGAGCCCAGCGGGGGGGTTGGAACCGGGGAGCTGTTTTTT. This chain uses TRBV25-1 with TRBJ2-2; TRBD2 matches 10 bases. CDR3 length: 17 residues. Per the germline V gene, CDR1 is MGHDK and CDR2 is SYGVNS. Losses at the gene ends were 3 bases for V and 5 bases for J; bases not matched to a gene: 9.

This clone was found once. V and J are TRBV5-1 and TRBJ2-3; 13 bases fit TRBD2. Trimming at V came to 0 bases and at J to 3 bases, leaving 7 bases not matched to a gene. Germline V gene sequence: CDR1 SGHRS, CDR2 YFSETQ. CDR3 length: 18 amino acids. In nucleotides, the CDR3 is TGCGCCAGCAGCTTGGCACTAGCGGGGGGGCAAGGTACAGATACGCAGTATTTT. Translating it yields CASSLALAGGQGTDTQYF.